This entry features one T cell receptor beta chain sequence. Its matching antigen is unknown. This same CDR3 is encoded by further DNA sequences in the sample. This entry comes from a study of shared clonotypes between healthy human individuals. Trimming removed 2 bases from V and 5 bases from J, with 6 bases in between. Germline V CDR1 and CDR2: DFQATT, SNEGSKA (reference sequence). The CDR3 contains 11 residues. A split of CD4+ cells into CD45RA+ naive and CD45RA-negative memory subsets was performed. Study-wide points: Non-shared clonotypes were found to have lower generation probabilities than the clonotypes that were shared by all four of the sorted-subset donors.

Sequencing used immunoSEQ multiplex PCR; TCRdb keeps in-frame clones, though not all of them. The table records some 980,000 clones, 60% to 85% of them present only once. The V call is TRBV20-1, the J call TRBJ2-5; no firm D call. The material sequenced was memory CD4+ T cells sorted from blood. This sample's subset: CD45RA-negative fraction. The clonotype was recovered from a man in his late teens or twenties in good health. The CDR3 coding sequence is TGCAGTGCTAGAAGGGCGGAGACCCAGTACTTC. Amino acids: CSARRAETQYF.